The entry below gives a single T cell receptor beta chain sequence along with its context. In germline, CDR1 is ENHRY, CDR2 SYGVKD. The V end lost 10 bases, the J end lost 8 bases, and 35 bases lay between the germline ends. The CDR3 is 18 residues long. The source of the sample is a study of tumor-infiltrating lymphocytes in localized non-small cell lung cancer. Only in-frame clones appear in the TCRdb table, and some are missing; sequencing was by immunoSEQ multiplex PCR. The top ten clones hold around 6.9% of a sample with about 9,200 clones, roughly 79% of them seen once. The sequence was obtained from a human donor with non-small cell lung cancer. V is TRBV10-3 and J is TRBJ1-1, with D unclear. Sequencing used uninvolved lung tissue not adjacent to the tumor. CDR3 residues: CATVKDPRLRPPYSEAFF. CDR3 nucleotide sequence: TGTGCCACCGTTAAGGACCCAAGGTTAAGGCCACCCTATTCCGAAGCTTTCTTT.